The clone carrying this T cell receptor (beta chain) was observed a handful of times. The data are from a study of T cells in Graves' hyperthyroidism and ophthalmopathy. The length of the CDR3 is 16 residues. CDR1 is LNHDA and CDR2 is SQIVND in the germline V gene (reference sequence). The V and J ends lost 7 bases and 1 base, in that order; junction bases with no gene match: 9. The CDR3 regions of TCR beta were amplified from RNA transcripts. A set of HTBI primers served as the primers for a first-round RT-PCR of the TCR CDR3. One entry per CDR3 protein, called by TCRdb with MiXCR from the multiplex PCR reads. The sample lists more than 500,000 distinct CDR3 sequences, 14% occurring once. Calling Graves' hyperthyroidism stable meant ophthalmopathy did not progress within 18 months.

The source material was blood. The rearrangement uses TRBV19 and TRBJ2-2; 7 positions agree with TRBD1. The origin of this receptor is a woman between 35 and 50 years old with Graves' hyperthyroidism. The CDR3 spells CASNQDRIENTGELFF. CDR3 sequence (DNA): TGTGCCAGTAACCAGGACAGGATAGAGAACACCGGGGAGCTGTTTTTT.